This TCR beta chain was recorded in a study of cytomegalovirus exposure and HLA in healthy donors. In the PCR, 60 Vbeta and 13 Jbeta primers were used. Repertoires were generated with immunoSEQ multiplex PCR, while TCRdb's copy carries only in-frame clones and drops some. In the table there are about 240,000 clones, 80% to 90% of which are singletons. Germline V gene data show CDR1 as SGHTA and CDR2 as FQGTGA. This CDR3 has 16 residues. The V segment lost 0 bases and the J segment 9 bases; nucleotides outside the gene matches: 8. The V and J genes are TRBV7-3 and TRBJ2-1; 10 bases agree with TRBD2. The receptor comes from a girl aged 2 to 9 in good health and CMV-seronegative. The sequenced material came from PBMCs. The CDR3 sequence is CASSLTPSGGASEQFF. CDR3 DNA sequence: TGTGCCAGCAGCTTAACCCCCAGCGGGGGGGCCAGTGAGCAGTTCTTC.